This TCR beta chain was captured in a study of glioma-infiltrating T cells listed by TCRdb under 2016. A note on the overall study: Glioma tissue, non-neoplastic brain tissue and matched peripheral blood mononuclear cells were used as sources from which TCR alpha- and beta-chain repertoires were sequenced. To measure how far tissue and blood T-cell populations diverged, each tissue-infiltrating repertoire was compared against the peripheral blood repertoire of the same patient. Three low-grade glioma patients, several primary glioblastoma patients, and three non-glioma patients who contributed non-neoplastic brain tissue made up the paired cohort.

The research as a whole found: Group comparisons rested on small numbers: three non-neoplastic, three low-grade glioma and 7 or 8 glioblastoma patients. Very few CDR3 sequences were found to be shared between tissue and blood, and this scarcity was attributed to high CDR3 diversity and limited sampling. In non-neoplastic patients, VJ-independent divergence between tissue and blood fell below expectation, whereas in all gliomas, and especially in low-grade gliomas, the divergence rose above expectation.

The iRepertoire nested amplicon-rescue multiplex PCR (arm-PCR) platform was used to amplify TCR alpha and beta CDR3 regions from RNA. The input for one-step reverse transcription and amplification was roughly 100-450 ng of either tissue mRNA or PBMC total RNA. Following bead purification, Illumina adapters were added by a secondary multiplex PCR, and libraries between 200 and 400 bp were gel-purified. Libraries carried internal 6-nucleotide barcodes used for demultiplexing. Libraries were sequenced on an Illumina MiSeq with 2x220 or 2x250 nucleotide paired-end reads. Turning to the authors' computational methods: Paired reads were merged with FLASH 1.2.11 and aligned to the GRCh37 human genome with BWA-MEM before extracting TRA and TRB reads. For V and J assignment, an IMGT-derived reference of cassette sequences and CDR3 motifs that included pseudogenes was used. Reads were translated in three frames, and productive CDR3s were defined by a C…FGXG motif without stop codons. Unique combinations of V-J cassette pair and CDR3 amino acid sequence were defined as clonotypes. Filtering of reads was based on Hamming distance, with the threshold set by the sequence error rate of each sample in mapped regions. The public reads were quality trimmed at Q25 with fastp and then assembled into clones with MiXCR by TCRdb, keeping productive beta chains. Rows are unified per CDR3 protein, each entry keeping the most common DNA and genes. These V and J calls rely on TCRdb rather than the paper's analysis. The sample table shows 150,000 to 200,000 distinct CDR3 sequences, and 43% are seen once. The biggest ten clones account for 5.2% of the sample.

Turning to this clonotype: Its specific antigen is unknown. A much bigger clone sits one base away, suggesting this may be a read error.

Based on the germline V gene, the CDR1 and CDR2 sequences are MNHEY and SVGEGT. For this chain, trimming is 4 bases at the V end and 5 bases at the J end, and the number of junction bases without a gene match is 8. From the cysteine up to the phenylalanine, the CDR3 has a length of 14 residues. Only CDR3 DNA remains: 42 bases, in frame from the first base. Input material: glioma tissue, nonneoplastic brain tissue, or PBMCs (not recorded which). Recombination linked TRBV6-2 or TRBV6-3 to TRBJ2-7; TRBD1 agrees with 7 junctional bases. This TCR came from a human donor with low-grade glioma or glioblastoma, undergoing nonglioma brain surgery, or in good health (not recorded which). Here is the DNA: TGTGCCAGCAGTTTACAGACAGGGCCCAACGAGCAGTACTTC. This yields the protein CASSLQTGPNEQYF.